The 24 T cell receptor beta chains below were found in one sample sequenced in a study of cytomegalovirus exposure and HLA in healthy donors. Primers for the PCR totalled 60 Vbeta and 13 Jbeta. Using immunoSEQ multiplex PCR, the repertoire was profiled, and TCRdb retains in-frame clones only, with some absent. The sample has under 150,000 clones; approximately 78% are singletons. The specimen sequenced was PBMCs. These receptor sequences come from a human donor in good health.

This clone was counted only a few times. This sequence joins TRBV7-2 and TRBJ2-1; 8 bases align to TRBD2. Trimming cost V 6 bases and J 10 bases; bases outside gene matches: 14. The CDR3 has 15 residues. Germline assignment: CDR1 SGHTA and CDR2 FQGNSA. CDR3 nucleotide sequence: TGTGCCAGCAGACCCCGCGGGGACGGCGGGGGGGAGCAGTTCTTC. This gives the protein CASRPRGDGGGEQFF.

The chain combines TRBV7-2 with TRBJ1-5; perhaps TRBD1 as D (6 bases). The length of the CDR3 is 15 residues. Trimming left V 3 bases short and J 7 bases short, with 16 bases between. CDR1 and CDR2 (germline): SGHTA, FQGNSA. The CDR3 spells CASSFERGGGQPQHF. CDR3 coding DNA: TGTGCCAGCAGCTTCGAGAGGGGGGGAGGCCAGCCCCAGCATTTT.

This clone was seen a few times. This chain joins TRBV7-8 and TRBJ1-4; a weak D match, TRBD1 (5 bases). Trimming cost V 5 bases and J 2 bases, with 12 bases left between them. The CDR3 length is 15 residues. CDR1 is SGHVS, CDR2 FQNEAQ, per germline. CDR3 protein: CASSPARGTNEKLFF. The CDR3 DNA sequence: TGTGCCAGCAGCCCAGCGCGGGGGACTAATGAAAAACTGTTTTTT.

This rearrangement joins TRBV5-1 to TRBJ2-7; 10 nucleotides line up with TRBD1. The germline V gene has CDR1 SGHRS and CDR2 YFSETQ. V was pared by 4 bases and J by 3 bases, with 4 bases of the junction left unmatched. There are 14 residues in the CDR3. The CDR3 sequence: CASSPGQGFYEQYF. DNA of the CDR3: TGCGCCAGCAGCCCGGGACAGGGGTTCTACGAGCAGTACTTC.

This clone was detected a few times. The chain is built from TRBV29-1 and TRBJ2-5; TRBD1 aligns across 11 bases. Germline V gene sequence: CDR1 SQVTM, CDR2 ANQGSEA. The length of the CDR3 is 18 residues. V lost 6 bases to trimming and J lost 4 bases; unmatched junction nucleotides: 19. CDR3 DNA sequence: TGCAGCGTCAGTCCGGGACAGGGGGGGGCAATGATGGGAGAGACCCAGTACTTC. It specifies CSVSPGQGGAMMGETQYF.

This rearrangement joins TRBV6-1 to TRBJ2-5; a possible D gene is TRBD2 (5 bases). The CDR3 has 13 amino acids. With 4 bases removed from V and 3 bases from J, the gap between germline ends came to 9 bases. CDR1 MNHNS and CDR2 SASEGT come from the germline V gene. For the CDR3, the DNA is TGTGCCAGCAGTGGAGGGCAAAAAGAGACCCAGTACTTC. Its protein is CASSGGQKETQYF.

The genes are TRBV6-1 and TRBJ1-1, with a possible D match to TRBD1 (5 bases). Germline V gene sequence: CDR1 MNHNS, CDR2 SASEGT. The V and J ends lost 7 bases and 1 base respectively, with 10 bases between them. The CDR3 length is 13 residues. CDR3 sequence: CASIRDRNTEAFF. The CDR3 coding sequence is TGTGCCAGCATCCGCGACAGGAACACTGAAGCTTTCTTT.

The chain combines TRBV7-3 with TRBJ1-3; no clear D. Germline CDR1 reads SGHTA; CDR2 reads FQGTGA. The CDR3 runs 12 residues. V shed 4 bases and J shed 6 bases, with 7 bases lying between them. This CDR3 is CASSSVSNTIYF. CDR3 in DNA: TGTGCCAGCAGCTCAGTCTCAAACACCATATATTTT.

The rearrangement links TRBV9 to TRBJ1-1; 8 nucleotides line up with TRBD1. CDR1 SGDLS and CDR2 YYNGEE come from the germline V gene. Unmatched junction bases numbered 3, after V lost 4 bases and J lost 1 base. CDR3 length equals 14 residues. Written as DNA, the CDR3 is TGTGCCAGCAGCCCCGACAGGGGGAACACTGAAGCTTTCTTT. Encoded protein: CASSPDRGNTEAFF.

V gene TRBV11-3 combines with J gene TRBJ2-3, with 7 bases matching TRBD2. After removal of 5 bases from V and 0 bases from J, the junction contained 2 bases not matched to a gene. The CDR3 covers 14 residues. Germline V lookup: CDR1 SGHNT, CDR2 YENEEA. CDR3 coding DNA: TGTGCCAGCAGCGTTAGCGGGAGCACAGATACGCAGTATTTT. It codes for CASSVSGSTDTQYF. Filled out from reference TRBV11-3 and TRBJ2-3, the complete variable domain reads EAGVVQSPRYKIIEKKQPVAFWCNPISGHNTLYWYLQNLGQGPELLIRYENEEAVDDSQLPKDRFSAERLKGVDSTLKIQPAELGDSAVYLCASSVSGSTDTQYFGPGTRLTVL.

This rearrangement joins TRBV29-1 to TRBJ1-1; 7 nucleotides align to TRBD1. V shed 4 bases and J 0 bases; nucleotides not matched to a gene: 5. The germline gives CDR1 SQVTM, CDR2 ANQGSEA. This CDR3 contains 14 residues. The CDR3 loop is CSVVVTGMNTEAFF. In DNA form, the CDR3 reads TGCAGCGTTGTCGTGACAGGGATGAACACTGAAGCTTTCTTT.

This rearrangement joins TRBV11-3 to TRBJ2-5; no reliable D call. CDR1 and CDR2 (germline): SGHNT, YENEEA. V was clipped by 1 base and J by 2 bases, with 11 bases between them. The CDR3 sequence is 15 residues long. CDR3: CASSLGLEAQETQYF. The CDR3 DNA follows: TGTGCCAGCAGCTTAGGCTTGGAAGCGCAAGAGACCCAGTACTTC.

CDR3 DNA: TGTGCCAGCAGTCGCGCAGGGGAAGAGACCCAGTACTTC. It specifies CASSRAGEETQYF. The genes are TRBV6-5 and TRBJ2-5; weak D call: TRBD1 (6 bases). The CDR3 extends over 13 amino acids. Germline CDR1 and CDR2: MNHEY and SVGAGI. V was shortened by 5 bases and J by 3 bases, with 10 bases between the two germline ends.

The V call is TRBV18, the J call TRBJ2-1; a possible D gene is TRBD2 (5 bases). Deletions cut 0 bases from V and 2 bases from J, with 5 bases between. Germline CDR1 is KGHSH and CDR2 is LQKENI. The CDR3 runs 14 residues. CDR3 nucleotide sequence: TGTGCCAGCTCACCACCGGGAGCCTACAATGAGCAGTTCTTC. Translating gives CASSPPGAYNEQFF.

The chain joins TRBV6-5 to TRBJ1-2; 7 bases map to TRBD1. Germline V CDR1 and CDR2: MNHEY, SVGAGI. Germline trimming cut 6 bases from V and 4 bases from J; bases unmatched to any gene: 5. This CDR3 comprises 13 residues. The chain's CDR3 is CASSGTDIYGYTF. As DNA, the CDR3 is TGTGCCAGCAGCGGGACAGACATCTATGGCTACACCTTC.

In DNA form, the CDR3 reads TGTGCCAGTAGTATACCCCACGGGGAAATTGGCACAGATACGCAGTATTTT. This translates into CASSIPHGEIGTDTQYF. V and J are TRBV19 and TRBJ2-3; a weak D match, TRBD2 (5 bases). This CDR3 is built from 17 residues. Germline CDR1 LNHDA, CDR2 SQIVND (reference sequence). V was trimmed by 2 bases and J by 1 base, leaving 16 bases between them.

The V call is TRBV19, the J call TRBJ2-2; weak D call: TRBD2 (7 bases). This CDR3 comprises 15 residues. CDR1 and CDR2 (germline): LNHDA, SQIVND (reference sequence). V was pared by 7 bases and J by 2 bases, with 14 bases between. The CDR3, as DNA: TGTGCCAGTACCTTAGGGGGGGGAAACACCGGGGAGCTGTTTTTT. Translated: CASTLGGGNTGELFF.

This chain connects TRBV15 to TRBJ2-3; TRBD1 aligns across 10 bases. The germline CDR1 and CDR2 sequences are LNHNV and YYDKDF (reference sequence). The V and J ends lost 3 bases and 2 bases, in that order; junction bases with no gene match: 2. This CDR3 has 15 amino acids. The CDR3 DNA sequence: TGTGCCACCAGCAGTGACAGGGGGCCCACAGATACGCAGTATTTT. Translated, it gives CATSSDRGPTDTQYF.

This sequence joins TRBV6-5 and TRBJ2-7; 9 bases match TRBD1. J lost 6 bases, V lost 10 bases, and 13 bases had no gene match. Germline V lookup: CDR1 MNHEY, CDR2 SVGAGI. The length of the CDR3 is 14 residues. The CDR3 loop is CATITGGWLGEQYF. The DNA of the CDR3 is TGTGCCACCATCACAGGGGGCTGGCTAGGCGAGCAGTACTTC.

This clone occurred a few times. The chain is built from TRBV27 and TRBJ2-1; TRBD1 might be the D (5 bases). The CDR3 totals 16 residues. CDR1 and CDR2 from the germline V gene are MNHEY and SMNVEV (reference sequence). Trimming took off 5 bases at V and 2 bases at J, with 16 bases between the two ends. The CDR3 region is CASSPQIRAPYNEQFF. The CDR3, as DNA: TGTGCCAGCAGTCCTCAAATCAGGGCACCCTACAATGAGCAGTTCTTC.

The CDR3 sequence: CASSHGMRVTAFF. The CDR3 DNA reads TGTGCCAGCAGCCACGGTATGCGAGTCACTGCTTTCTTT. This sequence joins TRBV21-1 and TRBJ1-1. TRBV21-1 represents a pseudogene. The CDR3 covers 13 residues.

This clone was found once. The J gene is TRBJ2-7, the V gene TRBV28; TRBD1 aligns across 8 bases. Looked up from germline, CDR1 is MDHEN and CDR2 is SYDVKM. The CDR3 runs to 15 residues. J lost 5 bases, V lost 4 bases, and 10 bases had no gene match. As DNA, the CDR3 is TGTGCCAGCAGTTCCTCTCAGGGGGCAATCGACGAGCAGTACTTC. Encoded protein: CASSSSQGAIDEQYF.

The table lists this clone with a few counts. This sequence joins TRBV27 and TRBJ2-5; tentatively, D is TRBD1 (6 bases). The germline gives CDR1 MNHEY, CDR2 SMNVEV (reference sequence). V was shortened by 3 bases and J by 2 bases, with 7 bases between the two germline ends. CDR3 size: 13 residues. The DNA of the CDR3 is TGTGCCAGCAGTTTGAGGGGGCAAGAGACCCAGTACTTC. It is translated as CASSLRGQETQYF.

J is TRBJ1-5 and V is TRBV6-1, with D possibly TRBD1 on 5 matching bases. The germline CDR1 and CDR2 sequences are MNHNS and SASEGT. The CDR3 consists of 14 residues. Between the trimmed V and J ends, which lost 5 bases and 4 bases, there was a span of 12 bases. The CDR3 bases are TGTGCCAGCAGTTCGCGGGGGGAGAATCAGCCCCAGCATTTT. Its protein product is CASSSRGENQPQHF.